The sequence of this T cell receptor beta chain was determined in a study of T cell repertoires in cytomegalovirus infection. TCRdb recomputed calls from the reads with MiXCR, one row per CDR3 protein. The data hold some 920,000 distinct CDR3 sequences, with around 32% observed a single time. This clonotype turned up a few times. Its antigen is unidentified. This receptor was taken from a human donor in good health (CMV status not recorded). Some clones in this sample may be carry-over from other donors' samples. Here the sequenced sample was cultured CD8+ T cells from PBMCs, taken from culture after CMV antigen stimulation.

CDR3 nucleotide sequence: TGTGCCAGCAGTAACAAAGGACAGGGGCCGGTTAACTCCTACGAGCAGTACGTC. It codes for CASSNKGQGPVNSYEQYV. The chain links TRBV6-6 to TRBJ2-7, with TRBD1 matching over 9 bases. This CDR3 is built from 18 residues. CDR1 MNHNY and CDR2 SVGAGI come from the germline V gene (reference sequence). V was clipped by 5 bases and J by 0 bases; unmatched bases: 14.